This T cell receptor (beta chain) was profiled in a study of blood T cell repertoires in COVID-19. Study context: Nucleic acid was either cDNA or gDNA, and it came from T cells, B-cell-depleted T cells, or PBMCs.

As originally analysed: Amplification of reference gene primers provided the estimated nucleated cell counts. Only in-frame clones appear in the TCRdb table, and some are missing; sequencing was by immunoSEQ multiplex PCR. The DNA gave D and trimming, while V, J and clone size come from that table. The sample carries some 300,000 clones, just under 90% recorded once. Individuals aged 18 to 89 years were recruited from roughly 23 US areas. Recovered Cohort 3 donors showed two negative PCRs, clearance, or symptom resolution. This clone was recorded a few times. The germline V gene has CDR1 SGHTS and CDR2 YDEGEE. Deletions cut 0 bases from V and 0 bases from J, with 9 bases between. The CDR3 totals 15 residues.

The sample taken for sequencing was PBMCs or T cells enriched from blood (not recorded which). The rearrangement uses TRBV5-8 and TRBJ1-1, with D perhaps matching TRBD1 (5 bases). The clonotype comes from a woman under 40 who had recovered from COVID-19. This CDR3 is CASSLGGTVNTEAFF. The CDR3 DNA reads TGTGCCAGCAGCTTGGGGGGCACCGTGAACACTGAAGCTTTCTTT.